These 20 T cell receptor beta chains share one sample of origin, sequenced in a study of cytomegalovirus exposure and HLA in healthy donors. The PCR used 60 Vbeta and 13 Jbeta primers. The data were produced by immunoSEQ multiplex PCR, yet TCRdb's version contains in-frame clones alone and is incomplete. The repertoire includes about 150,000 clones, 82% of them detected once, and 6.6% sits in the top ten. Sequencing was done on a sample of PBMCs. All receptors derive from a woman aged 45-65 years in good health and CMV-seropositive.

The chain carries TRBV27 and TRBJ1-1; D may be TRBD1 (6 bases). Germline V gene sequence: CDR1 MNHEY, CDR2 SMNVEV (reference sequence). The CDR3 runs 14 residues. The V end lost 5 bases, the J end lost 3 bases, and 13 bases lay between the germline ends. The CDR3 bases are TGTGCCAGCAGTATGATAACAGGGCACACTGAAGCTTTCTTT. Translation: CASSMITGHTEAFF.

V usage is TRBV6-4 and J usage is TRBJ2-3, with TRBD1 matching 7 bases. Germline assignment: CDR1 MRHNA and CDR2 SNTAGT. The CDR3 sequence is 14 residues long. The J segment lost 0 bases and the V segment lost 3 bases, leaving 0 bases of the junction unmatched. The CDR3 reads CASSEGQSTDTQYF. CDR3 nucleotide sequence: TGTGCCAGCAGTGAGGGACAGAGCACAGATACGCAGTATTTT.

The J gene is TRBJ1-1, the V gene TRBV2; D is unclear. With 7 bases removed from V and 6 bases from J, the gap between germline ends came to 12 bases. The CDR3 loop spans 12 amino acids. Germline V gene sequence: CDR1 SNHLY, CDR2 FYNNEI. The CDR3 region is CASTAAVPEAFF. CDR3 nucleotides: TGTGCCAGCACGGCGGCAGTACCTGAAGCTTTCTTT.

The V and J genes are TRBV6-5 and TRBJ2-2; D possibly corresponds to TRBD2 (6 bases). The CDR3 covers 13 residues. The germline V and J ends were trimmed by 6 bases and 3 bases, with 8 bases remaining between them. The germline gives CDR1 MNHEY, CDR2 SVGAGI. In DNA form, the CDR3 reads TGTGCCAGCAGCCCGGGGGACACCGGGGAGCTGTTTTTT. Translated: CASSPGDTGELFF.

This clone was picked up one time. The V and J genes are TRBV9 and TRBJ1-1, with D hard to call. CDR1 and CDR2 (germline): SGDLS, YYNGEE. V lost 2 bases, J lost 1 base, and 6 bases lay in between. The CDR3 has 13 residues. Written as DNA, the CDR3 is TGTGCCAGCAGCGTGGAGGGGAACACTGAAGCTTTCTTT. This sequence encodes CASSVEGNTEAFF.

The genes are TRBV12-5 and TRBJ1-5; the D is unclear. V was pared by 7 bases and J by 7 bases, with 11 bases between. Germline V CDR1 and CDR2: LGHNT, FRNRAP. The CDR3 covers 12 residues. The CDR3 bases are TGTGCTAGTGCCTTGGGCCGGCAGCCCCAGCATTTT. Protein product: CASALGRQPQHF.

This clone was counted between two and nine times. V gene TRBV13 combines with J gene TRBJ2-3; maybe TRBD2 (5 bases). The germline V gene has CDR1 PRHDT and CDR2 FYEKMQ (reference sequence). The CDR3 runs to 13 residues. The V and J ends lost 0 bases and 12 bases respectively, with 13 bases between them. For the CDR3, the DNA is TGTGCCAGCAGCTTAGGCCGGGGTACAGATCAGTATTTT. Protein product: CASSLGRGTDQYF.

The chain carries TRBV4-1 and TRBJ2-2; D might be TRBD1 (6 bases). The germline V gene has CDR1 MGHRA and CDR2 YSYEKL. V dropped 2 bases and J dropped 5 bases, with 12 bases sitting between them. This CDR3 has 15 residues. The CDR3 nucleotides read TGCGCCAGCAGCCAAACAGGGACCAAGACCGGGGAGCTGTTTTTT. It codes for CASSQTGTKTGELFF.

This chain connects TRBV9 to TRBJ2-3; TRBD1 matches 12 bases. The CDR3 runs 16 residues. V was pared by 4 bases and J by 4 bases, with 7 bases of the junction left unmatched. Germline CDR1 reads SGDLS; CDR2 reads YYNGEE. The CDR3 reads CASSPWGTGGPDTQYF. CDR3 nucleotides: TGTGCCAGCAGCCCATGGGGGACAGGGGGCCCAGATACGCAGTATTTT.

The rearrangement joins TRBV13 to TRBJ1-1; D unclear. CDR3 length equals 14 residues. V gave up 6 bases and J gave up 2 bases, with 13 bases separating them. From germline, CDR1 is PRHDT and CDR2 FYEKMQ (reference sequence). CDR3 in DNA: TGTGCCAGCAGTTACAGATCTGGTAACACTGAAGCTTTCTTT. This encodes CASSYRSGNTEAFF.

Only one count was recorded for this clone. This chain uses TRBV6-6 with TRBJ1-6, with a possible D match to TRBD1 (5 bases). With 4 bases removed from V and 4 bases from J, the gap between germline ends came to 11 bases. Germline-derived CDR1 and CDR2 are MNHNY and SVGAGI (reference sequence). This CDR3 spans 15 amino acids. CDR3 sequence reads: CASSSGTSYNSPLHF. CDR3 DNA sequence: TGTGCCAGCAGTTCCGGGACTAGTTATAATTCACCCCTCCACTTT.

This rearrangement joins TRBV7-8 to TRBJ2-1, with 15 bases fitting TRBD2. CDR3 length: 16 residues. The trim removed 4 bases at V and 9 bases at J, leaving 7 bases unmatched. Germline CDR1 SGHVS, CDR2 FQNEAQ. DNA for the CDR3: TGTGCCAGCAGCTCCTGGACTAGCGGGGGGGCGGGTGAGCAGTTCTTC. This sequence encodes CASSSWTSGGAGEQFF.

This clone was counted a few times. V gene TRBV7-2 combines with J gene TRBJ1-5; no firm D call. Trimming removed 1 base at V and 7 bases at J, with 17 bases between. Germline assignment: CDR1 SGHTA and CDR2 FQGNSA. CDR3 length: 16 residues. The CDR3, as DNA: TGTGCCAGCAGCTTAGTATCCGGGGTTCGAAACCAGCCCCAGCATTTT. Protein: CASSLVSGVRNQPQHF.

The rearrangement joins TRBV5-1 to TRBJ1-6; 7 nucleotides align to TRBD1. CDR3 size: 15 residues. CDR1 is SGHRS and CDR2 is YFSETQ in the germline V gene. Trimming cost V 2 bases and J 4 bases; bases outside gene matches: 3. CDR3 bases: TGCGCCAGCAGCTTACAGGGGACGTATAATTCACCCCTCCACTTT. It yields the protein CASSLQGTYNSPLHF. The full variable domain, rest sourced from reference TRBV5-1 and TRBJ1-6, is KAGVTQTPRYLIKTRGQQVTLSCSPISGHRSVSWYQQTPGQGLQFLFEYFSETQRNKGNFPGRFSGRQFSNSRSEMNVSTLELGDSALYLCASSLQGTYNSPLHFGNGTRLTVT.

About this clone: The junction does not match germline at one end; this may be a read error. This sequence joins TRBV18 and TRBJ1-4; 7 nucleotides match TRBD1. The CDR3 extends over 14 amino acids. Per the germline V gene, CDR1 is KGHSH and CDR2 is LQKENI. CDR3 coding DNA: TGTGCCAGCTCTCCACGACAGGGAGGAGAAAAACTGTTTTTT. Translated: CASSPRQGGEKLFF.

The CDR3 protein is CASSLLTGSTNEKLFF. CDR3 bases: TGTGCCAGCAGCTTGCTGACAGGCTCAACTAATGAAAAACTGTTTTTT. The chain links TRBV7-2 to TRBJ1-4; D may be TRBD1 (6 bases). V was clipped by 3 bases and J by 0 bases, with 11 bases between them. The CDR3 runs to 16 residues. From germline, CDR1 is SGHTA and CDR2 FQGNSA.

This clone was found a few times. The chain combines TRBV2 with TRBJ1-1, with D unresolved. There are 12 residues in the CDR3. Germline V gene lookup returns CDR1 SNHLY and CDR2 FYNNEI. V was cut by 7 bases and J by 0 bases, with 6 bases left in between. DNA of the CDR3: TGTGCCAGCAACGGGATGAACACTGAAGCTTTCTTT. Residues: CASNGMNTEAFF.

This rearrangement joins TRBV7-7 to TRBJ2-7, with 8 bases that match TRBD1. J lost 6 bases, V lost 4 bases, and 8 bases had no gene match. The CDR3 runs 14 residues. CDR1 and CDR2 from the germline V gene are SSHAT and FNYEAQ (reference sequence). This chain's CDR3 is CASSSSQGAVEQYF. CDR3 DNA: TGTGCCAGCAGCTCCTCTCAGGGGGCCGTCGAGCAGTACTTC.

This chain joins TRBV7-9 and TRBJ2-5, with no clear D. The V gene lost 5 bases and the J gene lost 5 bases, with 15 bases spanning the gap. CDR3 size: 14 residues. Germline V lookup: CDR1 SEHNR, CDR2 FQNEAQ (reference sequence). In nucleotides, the CDR3 is TGTGCCAGCAGCGCTAACTCGGGTAGGGAGACCCAGTACTTC. Protein sequence: CASSANSGRETQYF.

The chain couples TRBV7-6 to TRBJ2-3; 7 positions match TRBD1. Per germline, CDR1 SGHVS and CDR2 FNYEAQ. CDR3 length: 15 residues. The ends lost 5 bases at V and 0 bases at J; junction bases unmatched: 5. The CDR3: CASSGVTGSTDTQYF. Here the CDR3 DNA reads TGTGCCAGCAGCGGTGTGACAGGGAGCACAGATACGCAGTATTTT. Filled out from reference TRBV7-6 and TRBJ2-3, the complete variable domain reads GAGVSQSPRYKVTKRGQDVALRCDPISGHVSLYWYRQALGQGPEFLTYFNYEAQQDKSGLPNDRFSAERPEGSISTLTIQRTEQRDSAMYRCASSGVTGSTDTQYFGPGTRLTVL.